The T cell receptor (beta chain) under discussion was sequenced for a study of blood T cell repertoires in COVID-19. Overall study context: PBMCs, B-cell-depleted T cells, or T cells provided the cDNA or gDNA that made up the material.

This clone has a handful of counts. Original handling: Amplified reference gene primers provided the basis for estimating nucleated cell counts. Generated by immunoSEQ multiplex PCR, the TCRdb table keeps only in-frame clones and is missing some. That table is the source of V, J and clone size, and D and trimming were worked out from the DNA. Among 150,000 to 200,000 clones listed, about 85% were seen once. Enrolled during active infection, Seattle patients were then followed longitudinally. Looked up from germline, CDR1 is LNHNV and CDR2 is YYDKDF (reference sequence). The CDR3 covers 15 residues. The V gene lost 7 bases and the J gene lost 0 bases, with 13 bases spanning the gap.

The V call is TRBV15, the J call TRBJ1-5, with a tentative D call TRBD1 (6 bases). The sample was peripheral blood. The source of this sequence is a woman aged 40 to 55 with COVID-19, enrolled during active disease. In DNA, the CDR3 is TGTGCCACCACCCGGGACACCAATAGCAATCAGCCCCAGCATTTT. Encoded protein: CATTRDTNSNQPQHF.